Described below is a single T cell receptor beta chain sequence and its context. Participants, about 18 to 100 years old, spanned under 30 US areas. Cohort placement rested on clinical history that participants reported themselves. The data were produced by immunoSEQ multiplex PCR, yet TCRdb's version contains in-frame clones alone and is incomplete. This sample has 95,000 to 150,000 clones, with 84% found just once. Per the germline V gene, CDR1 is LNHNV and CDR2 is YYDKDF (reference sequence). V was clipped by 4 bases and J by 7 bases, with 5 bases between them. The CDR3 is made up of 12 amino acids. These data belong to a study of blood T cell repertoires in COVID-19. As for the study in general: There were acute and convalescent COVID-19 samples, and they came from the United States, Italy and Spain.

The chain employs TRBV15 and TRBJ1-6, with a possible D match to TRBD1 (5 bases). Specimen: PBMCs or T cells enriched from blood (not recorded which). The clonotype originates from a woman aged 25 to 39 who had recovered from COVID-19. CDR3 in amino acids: CATSTGNSPLHF. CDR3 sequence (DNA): TGTGCCACCAGCACAGGGAATTCACCCCTCCACTTT. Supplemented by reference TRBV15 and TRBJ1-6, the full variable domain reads DAMVIQNPRYQVTQFGKPVTLSCSQTLNHNVMYWYQQKSSQAPKLLFHYYDKDFNNEADTPDNFQSRRPNTSFCFLDIRSPGLGDTAMYLCATSTGNSPLHFGNGTRLTVT.